A selection of T cell receptor beta chains follows, all from one sample in a study of regulatory T cells in long-lasting Graves disease. TCRdb recomputed calls from the multiplex PCR reads with MiXCR, one row per CDR3 protein. In the table there are around 460,000 distinct CDR3 sequences, around a fifth of which are singletons. The sequenced sample was peripheral blood mononuclear cells (PBMCs), obtained when the disease was refractory, from a patient treated with antithyroid drugs. The receptors were gathered from a female donor with Graves disease. CDR3s include the opening cysteine and the closing phenylalanine or tryptophan. D genes are given only for firm matches. Clone size is shown for a subset of rows, as once, few, many or a class of expanded clone.

v_call: TRBV19; clone_size: NA; d_call: TRBD2; j_call: TRBJ2-5; cdr3_aa: CASSFLAGVNTQYF; cdr3_nt: TGTGCCAGTAGCTTTCTAGCGGGAGTAAACACCCAGTACTTC
v_call: TRBV6-5; clone_size: many; d_call: NA; j_call: TRBJ1-2; cdr3_aa: CASSYGDRSYGYTF; cdr3_nt: TGTGCCAGCAGTTACGGTGACAGGAGCTATGGCTACACCTTC
v_call: TRBV28; clone_size: NA; d_call: NA; j_call: TRBJ1-1; cdr3_aa: CASSLYGYTEAFF; cdr3_nt: TGTGCCAGCAGTTTGTATGGATACACTGAAGCTTTCTTT
v_call: TRBV28; clone_size: many; d_call: TRBD1; j_call: TRBJ2-7; cdr3_aa: CASSYRGTAYEQYF; cdr3_nt: TGTGCCAGCAGTTACAGGGGTACTGCCTACGAGCAGTACTTC
v_call: TRBV7-9; clone_size: NA; d_call: NA; j_call: TRBJ2-3; cdr3_aa: CASTPDTSDTQYF; cdr3_nt: TGTGCCAGCACCCCGGATACATCAGATACGCAGTATTTT
v_call: TRBV20-1; clone_size: NA; d_call: NA; j_call: TRBJ1-5; cdr3_aa: CSARSQVVGNQPQHF; cdr3_nt: TGCAGTGCTAGGTCGCAGGTGGTGGGCAATCAGCCCCAGCATTTT
v_call: TRBV30; clone_size: many; d_call: NA; j_call: TRBJ1-2; cdr3_aa: CAWEGEDYGYTF; cdr3_nt: TGTGCCTGGGAAGGGGAGGACTATGGCTACACCTTC
v_call: TRBV12-3/TRBV12-4; clone_size: NA; d_call: NA; j_call: TRBJ2-2; cdr3_aa: CASSPPGTPGAGELFF; cdr3_nt: TGTGCCAGCAGTCCCCCGGGCACCCCGGGGGCCGGGGAGCTGTTTTTT
v_call: TRBV2; clone_size: many; d_call: TRBD2; j_call: TRBJ2-5; cdr3_aa: CASSALTSGAEETQYF; cdr3_nt: TGTGCCAGCAGTGCTTTAACTAGCGGGGCGGAAGAGACCCAGTACTTC
v_call: TRBV7-2; clone_size: few; d_call: NA; j_call: TRBJ2-5; cdr3_aa: CASSLGGEFQETQYF; cdr3_nt: TGTGCCAGCAGCTTAGGAGGGGAGTTCCAAGAGACCCAGTACTTC
v_call: TRBV27; clone_size: many; d_call: NA; j_call: TRBJ2-7; cdr3_aa: CASGGSRAGYYEQYF; cdr3_nt: TGTGCCAGCGGGGGTTCGAGGGCCGGCTACTACGAGCAGTACTTC
v_call: TRBV5-6; clone_size: few; d_call: NA; j_call: TRBJ2-7; cdr3_aa: CASSLKFDEQYF; cdr3_nt: TGTGCCAGCAGCTTGAAGTTTGACGAGCAGTACTTC
v_call: TRBV7-8; clone_size: NA; d_call: NA; j_call: TRBJ2-3; cdr3_aa: CASSSSVWADTQYF; cdr3_nt: TGTGCCAGCAGCTCTAGCGTATGGGCGGATACGCAGTATTTT
v_call: TRBV12-3/TRBV12-4; clone_size: many; d_call: TRBD1; j_call: TRBJ1-4; cdr3_aa: CASSFGTGRDEKLFF; cdr3_nt: TGTGCCAGCAGTTTCGGGACAGGGAGAGATGAAAAACTGTTTTTT
v_call: TRBV20-1; clone_size: NA; d_call: NA; j_call: TRBJ2-7; cdr3_aa: CSNNRVDEQYF; cdr3_nt: TGCTCCAATAACAGGGTTGACGAGCAGTACTTC
v_call: TRBV4-3; clone_size: NA; d_call: TRBD1; j_call: TRBJ2-2; cdr3_aa: CASSLGQALTGELFF; cdr3_nt: TGCGCCAGCAGCCTGGGACAGGCCCTCACCGGGGAGCTGTTTTTT
v_call: TRBV19; clone_size: many; d_call: NA; j_call: TRBJ1-1; cdr3_aa: CASSMVRGYGDTEAFF; cdr3_nt: TGTGCCAGTAGTATGGTCCGGGGGTATGGGGACACTGAAGCTTTCTTT
v_call: TRBV28; clone_size: many; d_call: NA; j_call: TRBJ2-2; cdr3_aa: CASSLGRSPANTGELFF; cdr3_nt: TGTGCCAGCAGCCTGGGACGCTCACCCGCGAACACCGGGGAGCTGTTTTTT
v_call: TRBV2; clone_size: many; d_call: NA; j_call: TRBJ1-1; cdr3_aa: CASSDVMGGTDTEAFF; cdr3_nt: TGTGCCAGCAGTGATGTTATGGGAGGGACGGACACTGAAGCTTTCTTT
v_call: TRBV27; clone_size: many; d_call: TRBD1; j_call: TRBJ2-7; cdr3_aa: CASSSGTGGAEQYF; cdr3_nt: TGTGCCAGCAGTTCCGGGACAGGGGGCGCCGAGCAGTACTTC
v_call: TRBV9; clone_size: few; d_call: NA; j_call: TRBJ1-5; cdr3_aa: CASSVDAGGNQPQHF; cdr3_nt: TGTGCCAGCAGCGTAGACGCAGGAGGCAATCAGCCCCAGCATTTT
v_call: TRBV28; clone_size: NA; d_call: NA; j_call: TRBJ1-2; cdr3_aa: CASSLGGDNYGYTF; cdr3_nt: TGTGCCAGCAGTTTGGGAGGGGATAACTATGGCTACACCTTC
v_call: TRBV15; clone_size: few; d_call: TRBD1; j_call: TRBJ1-2; cdr3_aa: CATSRGSGTEDGYTF; cdr3_nt: TGTGCCACCAGCAGGGGCTCCGGGACAGAGGATGGCTACACCTTC
v_call: TRBV5-6; clone_size: few; d_call: NA; j_call: TRBJ1-3; cdr3_aa: CASSLSLGQESSGNTIYF; cdr3_nt: TGTGCCAGCAGCCTCTCCTTGGGGCAGGAGAGCTCTGGAAACACCATATATTTT
v_call: TRBV10-3; clone_size: NA; d_call: TRBD1; j_call: TRBJ1-5; cdr3_aa: CAISPSDRGNQPQRF; cdr3_nt: TGTGCCATCAGTCCCTCGGACAGGGGCAATCAGCCCCAGCGTTTT
v_call: TRBV13; clone_size: many; d_call: NA; j_call: TRBJ2-2; cdr3_aa: CASSFGLNTGELFF; cdr3_nt: TGTGCCAGCAGCTTCGGCCTCAACACCGGGGAGCTGTTTTTT
v_call: TRBV28; clone_size: NA; d_call: TRBD1; j_call: TRBJ2-1; cdr3_aa: CASSFFTTGNGEQFF; cdr3_nt: TGTGCCAGCAGTTTCTTTACGACAGGGAACGGTGAGCAGTTCTTC
v_call: TRBV7-3; clone_size: many; d_call: TRBD1; j_call: TRBJ2-7; cdr3_aa: CASSQGTGDYEQYF; cdr3_nt: TGTGCCAGCAGCCAAGGGACAGGGGACTACGAGCAGTACTTC
v_call: TRBV19; clone_size: NA; d_call: NA; j_call: TRBJ2-7; cdr3_aa: CASSYSTRGEQYF; cdr3_nt: TGTGCCAGTAGTTACTCGACTAGAGGCGAGCAGTACTTC
v_call: TRBV5-1; clone_size: NA; d_call: NA; j_call: TRBJ1-5; cdr3_aa: CASSFEGGNQPQHF; cdr3_nt: TGCGCCAGCAGCTTTGAGGGAGGCAATCAGCCCCAGCATTTT
v_call: TRBV10-3; clone_size: NA; d_call: TRBD2; j_call: TRBJ2-2; cdr3_aa: CAISRLAAPLSTGELFF; cdr3_nt: TGTGCCATCTCTAGACTAGCGGCCCCTTTGAGCACCGGGGAGCTGTTTTTT
v_call: TRBV28; clone_size: many; d_call: NA; j_call: TRBJ1-6; cdr3_aa: CASSPTGFGNSPLHF; cdr3_nt: TGTGCCAGCAGTCCCACAGGGTTTGGTAATTCACCCCTCCACTTT
v_call: TRBV7-9; clone_size: NA; d_call: TRBD1; j_call: TRBJ1-1; cdr3_aa: CASSDRDRMNTEAFF; cdr3_nt: TGTGCCAGCAGCGACCGGGACAGGATGAACACTGAAGCTTTCTTT
v_call: TRBV29-1; clone_size: many; d_call: NA; j_call: TRBJ1-2; cdr3_aa: CSVERGNYGYTF; cdr3_nt: TGCAGCGTTGAGCGGGGTAACTATGGCTACACCTTC
v_call: TRBV7-9; clone_size: NA; d_call: NA; j_call: TRBJ2-1; cdr3_aa: CASSLLGYNEQFF; cdr3_nt: TGTGCCAGCAGCTTACTCGGCTACAATGAGCAGTTCTTC
v_call: TRBV7-2; clone_size: many; d_call: NA; j_call: TRBJ2-4; cdr3_aa: CASSPSVGVVKNIQYF; cdr3_nt: TGTGCCAGCAGCCCCTCAGTTGGGGTTGTCAAAAACATTCAGTACTTC